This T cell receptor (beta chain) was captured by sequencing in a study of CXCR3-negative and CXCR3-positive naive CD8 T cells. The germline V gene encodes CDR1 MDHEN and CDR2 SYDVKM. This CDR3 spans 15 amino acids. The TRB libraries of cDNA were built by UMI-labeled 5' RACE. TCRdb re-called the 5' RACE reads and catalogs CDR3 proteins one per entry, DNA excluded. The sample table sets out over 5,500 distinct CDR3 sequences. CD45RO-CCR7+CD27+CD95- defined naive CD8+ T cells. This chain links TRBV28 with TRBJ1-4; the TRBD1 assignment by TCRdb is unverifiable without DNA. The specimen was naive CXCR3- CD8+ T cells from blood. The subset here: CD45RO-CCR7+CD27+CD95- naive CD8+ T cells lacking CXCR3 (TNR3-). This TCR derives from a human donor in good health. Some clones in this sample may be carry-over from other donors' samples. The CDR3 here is CASSSQGLVNEKLFF.